A selection of T cell receptor beta chains follows, all from one sample in a study of beta chain features in type 1 diabetes. This table comes from immunoSEQ multiplex PCR, and its TCRdb copy is limited to in-frame clones, with some not included. The sample lists roughly 500,000 clones, 11% occurring once. The sequencing sample was made of naive CD4+ T cells from blood. The receptors shown here come from a woman between 18 and 29 years old in good health. Each CDR3 is given without its conserved first and last residue. Clone size is stated in some rows and not others, as once, few, many or a class when expanded.

>few|TRBV9
ASSAQRDGANYGYT
>-|TRBV29-1
SVSGTVYGYT
>-|TRBV5-6
ASSLNGEIY
>-|TRBV4-1
ASSQEGGLWGRGYT
>-|TRBV7-2
ASSLTSGEGIEQF
>few|TRBV2
ASRQGRMNSPLH
>few|TRBV7-9
ASSFMPNYGYT
>-|TRBV6-5
ASSYSGASNTDTQY
>-|TRBV27
ASTDRDSLYEQY
>few|TRBV25-1
ASSEGTGIVQETQY